Presented here are 32 T cell receptor beta chains from one specimen sequenced in a study of blood T cell repertoires in COVID-19. Profiled with immunoSEQ multiplex PCR; TCRdb holds only in-frame clones, not every one. The sample has around 150,000 clones; roughly 84% are singletons. The sample consisted of peripheral blood. These receptors all come from a woman of 80 years or more with active or convalescent COVID-19.

V and J are TRBV9 and TRBJ2-1, with TRBD2 matching 11 bases. CDR3 length: 17 amino acids. The V segment lost 4 bases and the J segment 5 bases; nucleotides outside the gene matches: 11. Germline V lookup: CDR1 SGDLS, CDR2 YYNGEE. DNA for the CDR3: TGTGCCAGCAGCCCCACCGGGGTAGCGGGGGGGCACAATGAGCAGTTCTTC. It encodes CASSPTGVAGGHNEQFF.

This clone has just a few counts. The chain is built from TRBV9 and TRBJ1-1; no firm D call. Looked up from germline, CDR1 is SGDLS and CDR2 is YYNGEE. Trimming stripped 0 bases from V and 1 base from J, with 13 bases between. The CDR3 totals 16 residues. Written as DNA, the CDR3 is TGTGCCAGCAGCGTAGGGGCCGGCTATAAGAACACTGAAGCTTTCTTT. Protein: CASSVGAGYKNTEAFF.

The table lists this clone with a count of one. The V and J genes are TRBV7-5 and TRBJ1-1; the D call TRBD1 from the table was never checked on the DNA. TRBV7-5 is noted as a pseudogene. CDR3 size: 15 residues. CDR3 in amino acids: CARSLDGGGCTEAFF. For the CDR3, the DNA is TGTGCCAGAAGCTTAGACGGAGGGGGCTGCACTGAAGCTTTCTTT.

The chain employs TRBV3-1 (or the pseudogene TRBV3-2) and TRBJ1-1; maybe TRBD1 (5 bases). This CDR3 spans 14 amino acids. Trimming took 3 bases from V and 5 from J, leaving 13 bases between them. CDR1 LGHDT and CDR2 YNNKEL come from the germline V gene (reference sequence). The CDR3 DNA is TGTGCCAGCAGCCATCCAGGGTTGAGGACTGAAGCTTTCTTT. Translation gives CASSHPGLRTEAFF.

The chain is built from TRBV19 and TRBJ1-2; no definite D call. The CDR3 loop spans 15 amino acids. Looked up from germline, CDR1 is LNHDA and CDR2 is SQIVND (reference sequence). V was pared by 3 bases and J by 1 base, with 12 bases between. Here the CDR3 DNA reads TGTGCCAGTAGTATTAGGCGGCAGTATAACTATGGCTACACCTTC. It specifies CASSIRRQYNYGYTF.

The chain uses TRBV19 and TRBJ2-1, with 12 bases matching TRBD2. Losses at the gene ends were 9 bases for V and 7 bases for J; bases not matched to a gene: 10. Germline values: CDR1 LNHDA, CDR2 SQIVND (reference sequence). The CDR3 is 15 amino acids. The CDR3 loop reads CASKLAGGQVNEQFF. The CDR3 DNA reads TGTGCCAGCAAGCTAGCGGGGGGGCAGGTGAATGAGCAGTTCTTC.

V usage is TRBV11-3 and J usage is TRBJ2-1; possible D gene TRBD1, 5 bases. CDR1 is SGHNT, CDR2 YENEEA, per germline. The CDR3 contains 18 residues. Deletions cut 3 bases from V and 8 bases from J, with 26 bases between. The CDR3 DNA reads as TGTGCCAGCAGCTTGTGGGGCCCTACCATGGCGAGTAATGATGAGCAGTTCTTC. This translates into CASSLWGPTMASNDEQFF. Full variable domain (remainder filled in from reference TRBV11-3 and TRBJ2-1): EAGVVQSPRYKIIEKKQPVAFWCNPISGHNTLYWYLQNLGQGPELLIRYENEEAVDDSQLPKDRFSAERLKGVDSTLKIQPAELGDSAVYLCASSLWGPTMASNDEQFFGPGTRLTVL.

V and J are TRBV15 and TRBJ2-1, with D perhaps TRBD2 (5 bases). V lost 1 base to trimming and J lost 6 bases, with 10 bases between them. The CDR3 is made up of 14 amino acids. Germline assignment: CDR1 LNHNV and CDR2 YYDKDF (reference sequence). The CDR3 DNA follows: TGTGCCACCAGCAGAGTACCGGCGGGCAATGAGCAGTTCTTC. Protein sequence: CATSRVPAGNEQFF.

The rearrangement joins TRBV10-3 to TRBJ1-5; no clear D gene. The V and J ends lost 9 bases and 1 base respectively, with 13 bases between them. Germline-derived CDR1 and CDR2 are ENHRY and SYGVKD. The CDR3 has 14 residues. For the CDR3, the DNA is TGTGCCATACTGACCTGGGCGAGCAATCAGCCCCAGCATTTT. It is translated as CAILTWASNQPQHF.

V gene TRBV15 combines with J gene TRBJ1-5; 11 bases line up with TRBD1. This CDR3 spans 16 amino acids. Germline assignment: CDR1 LNHNV and CDR2 YYDKDF (reference sequence). V lost 0 bases and J lost 6; bases outside the gene matches: 4. CDR3 sequence reads: CATSRDWTGGVQPQHF. The CDR3 DNA reads TGTGCCACCAGCAGAGACTGGACAGGGGGCGTTCAGCCCCAGCATTTT.

V gene TRBV11-2 combines with J gene TRBJ2-7; 13 positions match TRBD2. Unmatched junction bases numbered 1, after V lost 3 bases and J lost 2 bases. The CDR3 covers 15 residues. CDR1 and CDR2 (germline): SGHAT, FQNNGV. In nucleotides, the CDR3 is TGTGCCAGCAGCTTTACTAGCGGGGGGGCCTACGAGCAGTACTTC. Protein sequence: CASSFTSGGAYEQYF.

J is TRBJ1-1 and V is TRBV7-9; 7 nucleotides match TRBD1. The CDR3 runs 14 residues. After removal of 5 bases from V and 5 bases from J, the junction contained 8 bases not matched to a gene. Germline V gene data show CDR1 as SEHNR and CDR2 as FQNEAQ (reference sequence). The DNA for the CDR3 is TGTGCCAGCAGCGGGGACAGCCTATGGACTGAAGCTTTCTTT. It is translated as CASSGDSLWTEAFF. The full variable domain, in which reference TRBV7-9 and TRBJ1-1 provide the parts outside the CDR3, is DTGVSQNPRHKITKRGQNVTFRCDPISEHNRLYWYRQTLGQGPEFLTYFQNEAQLEKSRLLSDRFSAERPKGSFSTLEIQRTEQGDSAMYLCASSGDSLWTEAFFGQGTRLTVV.

This clone was detected once. This sequence joins TRBV28 and TRBJ2-1, with a weak D call TRBD2 (7 bases). V shed 3 bases and J shed 7 bases, with 13 bases lying between them. Per germline, CDR1 MDHEN and CDR2 SYDVKM. The CDR3 totals 14 residues. CDR3 in DNA: TGTGCCAGCAGTTTTGGGGGGGCTCTGAATGAGCAGTTCTTC. The encoded protein is CASSFGGALNEQFF. The complete variable domain, with remaining parts taken from reference TRBV28 and TRBJ2-1, reads DVKVTQSSRYLVKRTGEKVFLECVQDMDHENMFWYRQDPGLGLRLIYFSYDVKMKEKGDIPEGYSVSREKKERFSLILESASTNQTSMYLCASSFGGALNEQFFGPGTRLTVL.

This clone was seen ten or more times. V gene TRBV6-6 combines with J gene TRBJ1-2; a possible D gene is TRBD1 (6 bases). CDR3 length: 12 residues. Per germline, CDR1 MNHNY and CDR2 SVGAGI (reference sequence). Deletions cut 6 bases from V and 7 bases from J, with 12 bases between. The CDR3 protein is CASSPGQSGYTF. In DNA form, the CDR3 reads TGTGCCAGCAGCCCCGGACAGAGTGGCTACACCTTC.

This chain joins TRBV7-2 and TRBJ2-3; 7 bases are a match to TRBD1. V trimming: 5 bases; J trimming: 5 bases; junction bases outside the gene matches: 10. In germline, CDR1 is SGHTA, CDR2 FQGNSA. The CDR3 is made up of 15 amino acids. Here the CDR3 reads CASSAPTGRIDTQYF. CDR3 sequence (DNA): TGTGCCAGCAGCGCCCCGACAGGGCGCATAGATACGCAGTATTTT.

In DNA, the CDR3 is TGTGCCAGCAGTTTGCAGGGTGTTGAGACCCAGTACTTC. Translation gives CASSLQGVETQYF. The V gene is TRBV6-2 or TRBV6-3, the J gene TRBJ2-5; D is perhaps TRBD1 (5 bases). CDR3 length equals 13 residues. Germline-derived CDR1 and CDR2 are MNHEY and SVGEGT. V was cut by 4 bases and J by 5 bases, with 11 bases left in between.

The chain has TRBV7-8 and TRBJ1-5; possibly TRBD1 for D (5 bases). The CDR3 sequence is 13 residues long. Germline loops: CDR1 SGHVS, CDR2 FQNEAQ. V gave up 2 bases and J gave up 6 bases, with 8 bases separating them. This CDR3 is CASSLSGAQPQHF. Here the CDR3 DNA reads TGTGCCAGCAGCTTATCTGGGGCTCAGCCCCAGCATTTT.

This chain uses TRBV19 with TRBJ1-6; D is possibly TRBD1 (6 bases). Germline-derived CDR1 and CDR2 are LNHDA and SQIVND (reference sequence). This CDR3 region has 16 residues. V was shortened by 1 base and J by 3 bases, with 10 bases between the two germline ends. CDR3 in amino acids: CASSIGTEFYNSPLHF. The CDR3 bases are TGTGCCAGTAGTATAGGGACAGAATTCTATAATTCACCCCTCCACTTT.

The count of this clone is one. V is TRBV11-1 and J is TRBJ2-7; TRBD1 matches 7 bases. Per germline, CDR1 SGHAT and CDR2 FQDESV (reference sequence). Trimming at V came to 5 bases and at J to 5 bases, leaving 3 bases not matched to a gene. This CDR3 region has 12 residues. This CDR3 is CASSRDSNEQYF. CDR3 DNA: TGTGCCAGCAGCCGGGACAGCAACGAGCAGTACTTC.

This clone was recorded at least ten times. The J gene is TRBJ1-2, the V gene TRBV2; the D is unclear. V shed 4 bases and J shed 4 bases, with 7 bases lying between them. Looked up from germline, CDR1 is SNHLY and CDR2 is FYNNEI. This CDR3 comprises 12 residues. CDR3 amino acids: CASSARSYGYTF. The CDR3, as DNA: TGTGCCAGCAGTGCCCGTAGCTATGGCTACACCTTC.

The chain has TRBV2 and TRBJ2-2, with 12 bases that match TRBD2. The germline V gene has CDR1 SNHLY and CDR2 FYNNEI. The trim removed 6 bases at V and 0 bases at J, leaving 8 bases unmatched. The CDR3 spans 18 residues. The CDR3 protein is CASRLTSGGFANTGELFF. The CDR3, as DNA: TGTGCCAGCAGGTTGACTAGCGGGGGCTTCGCGAACACCGGGGAGCTGTTTTTT.

There are a few counts of this clone. The V call is TRBV11-2, the J call TRBJ2-1; 9 bases map to TRBD2. CDR3 length: 14 residues. The J segment lost 8 bases and the V segment lost 4 bases, leaving 6 bases of the junction unmatched. CDR1 SGHAT and CDR2 FQNNGV come from the germline V gene. The CDR3 coding sequence is TGTGCCAGCAGCTGGAGCGGGGGGTTCGATGAGCAGTTCTTC. Protein: CASSWSGGFDEQFF.

This rearrangement joins TRBV10-3 to TRBJ1-3; 8 bases map to TRBD1. The CDR3 extends over 18 amino acids. Germline CDR1 reads ENHRY; CDR2 reads SYGVKD. Trimming removed 3 bases from V and 0 bases from J; junction bases left unmatched: 10. The CDR3 region has the DNA TGTGCCATCAGTGATCTCTCCAGGACAGGGAGCTCTGGAAACACCATATATTTT. Protein product: CAISDLSRTGSSGNTIYF.

V gene TRBV6-5 combines with J gene TRBJ2-7; D is uncertain. This CDR3 is 13 amino acids long. The germline V gene encodes CDR1 MNHEY and CDR2 SVGAGI. Trimming removed 0 bases at V and 6 bases at J, with 9 bases between. The CDR3 bases are TGTGCCAGCAGTTACTCGTACGAGAGCGAGCAGTACTTC. Encoded protein: CASSYSYESEQYF.

The rearrangement uses TRBV6-2 or TRBV6-3 and TRBJ2-1; no clear D. The CDR3 has 13 amino acids. The V end was cut by 1 base, the J end by 10 bases, with 11 bases between. Germline CDR1 is MNHEY and CDR2 is SVGEGT. CDR3 loop: CASSYFRLEEQFF. CDR3 in DNA: TGTGCCAGCAGTTACTTCCGACTGGAAGAGCAGTTCTTC.

The rearrangement joins TRBV7-2 to TRBJ2-3; D is undetermined. Trimming left V 1 base short and J 2 bases short, with 10 bases between. Germline lookup yields CDR1 SGHTA and CDR2 FQGNSA. The CDR3 covers 15 residues. This chain's CDR3 is CASSLGWPDTDTQYF. CDR3 nucleotide sequence: TGTGCCAGCAGCTTAGGATGGCCAGACACAGATACGCAGTATTTT.

J is TRBJ1-2 and V is TRBV12-5, with D perhaps matching TRBD1 (6 bases). CDR1 is LGHNT and CDR2 is FRNRAP in the germline V gene. The CDR3 sequence is 16 residues long. Trimming removed 1 base from V and 5 bases from J, with 17 bases in between. The CDR3 bases are TGTGCTAGTGGTTTGGCCCCGGACAGAGCGGGGTATGGCTACACCTTC. This sequence encodes CASGLAPDRAGYGYTF.

This sequence joins TRBV5-6 and TRBJ1-5; tentatively, D is TRBD1 (5 bases). Between the trimmed V and J ends, which lost 4 bases and 3 bases, there was a span of 17 bases. CDR1 is SGHDT, CDR2 YYEEEE, per germline. The CDR3 is 16 amino acids. The CDR3 DNA follows: TGTGCCAGCAGCACCACACGTGGGGGGTACAATCAGCCCCAGCATTTT. Its protein product is CASSTTRGGYNQPQHF.

The chain has TRBV9 and TRBJ1-6; possible D gene TRBD1, 6 bases. This CDR3 region has 15 residues. Germline V lookup: CDR1 SGDLS, CDR2 YYNGEE. Trimming shortened V by 0 bases and J by 4 bases, and 8 bases separated the two germline ends. In DNA form, the CDR3 reads TGTGCCAGCAGCGTAGACCAGGGGTATAATTCACCCCTCCACTTT. Its translation is CASSVDQGYNSPLHF.

The chain carries TRBV5-1 and TRBJ2-2; a possible D gene is TRBD1 (6 bases). The CDR3 sequence is 14 residues long. Germline V gives CDR1 SGHRS, CDR2 YFSETQ. V was trimmed by 1 base and J by 5 bases, leaving 9 bases between them. The CDR3 DNA reads as TGCGCCAGCAGCTTGCAGGGGCTGACCGGGGAGCTGTTTTTT. Protein sequence: CASSLQGLTGELFF.

This clone was seen once. V and J are TRBV6-4 and TRBJ2-5, with a weak D call TRBD1 (6 bases). Per germline, CDR1 MRHNA and CDR2 SNTAGT. Trimming removed 0 bases at V and 5 bases at J, with 13 bases between. This CDR3 region has 15 residues. CDR3 sequence: CASSDSRTEGETQYF. CDR3 DNA: TGTGCCAGCAGTGACTCGCGGACAGAAGGGGAGACCCAGTACTTC.

This clone was observed once. J is TRBJ2-1 and V is TRBV7-9; 9 nucleotides match TRBD1. This CDR3 is 14 amino acids long. Looked up from germline, CDR1 is SEHNR and CDR2 is FQNEAQ (reference sequence). V shed 7 bases, J shed 12 bases, and the junction held 13 bases outside the gene matches. CDR3 region: CASTGDRETSRQFF. Written as DNA, the CDR3 is TGTGCCAGCACCGGGGACAGGGAGACTAGTCGGCAGTTCTTC. Variable domain in full (rest from reference TRBV7-9 and TRBJ2-1): DTGVSQNPRHKITKRGQNVTFRCDPISEHNRLYWYRQTLGQGPEFLTYFQNEAQLEKSRLLSDRFSAERPKGSFSTLEIQRTEQGDSAMYLCASTGDRETSRQFFGPGTRLTVL.